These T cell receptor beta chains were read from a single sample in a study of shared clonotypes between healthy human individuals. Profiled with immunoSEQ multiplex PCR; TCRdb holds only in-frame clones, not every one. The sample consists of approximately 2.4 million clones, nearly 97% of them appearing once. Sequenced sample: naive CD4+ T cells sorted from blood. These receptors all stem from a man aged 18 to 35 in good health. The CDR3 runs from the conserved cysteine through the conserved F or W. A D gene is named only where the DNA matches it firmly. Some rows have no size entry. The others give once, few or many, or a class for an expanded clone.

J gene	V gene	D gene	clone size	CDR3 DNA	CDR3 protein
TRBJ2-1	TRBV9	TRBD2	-	TGTGCCAGCAGCGAGGGGACTAGCCCTACCCTGGATGAGCAGTTCTTC	CASSEGTSPTLDEQFF
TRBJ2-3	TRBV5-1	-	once	TGCGCCAGCAGCTTGGTGGCTAGGGCTTGGGATACGCAGTATTTT	CASSLVARAWDTQYF
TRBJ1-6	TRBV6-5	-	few	TGTGCCAGCAGACTGGACGGAAGGGGTTCACCCCTCCACTTT	CASRLDGRGSPLHF
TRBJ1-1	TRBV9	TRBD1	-	TGTGCCAGCAGCGTCATGGGACAGGGGACCACTGAAGCTTTCTTT	CASSVMGQGTTEAFF
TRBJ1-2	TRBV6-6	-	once	TGTGCCAGCACCGGGACTGGATATGGCTACACCTTC	CASTGTGYGYTF
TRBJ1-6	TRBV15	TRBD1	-	TGTGCCACCAGCAGAGATACGGACAGGGCTAATTCACCCCTCCACTTT	CATSRDTDRANSPLHF
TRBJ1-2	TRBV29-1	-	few	TGCAGCGTTGCCGAAAATGGCTACACCTTC	CSVAENGYTF
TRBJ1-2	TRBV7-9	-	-	TGTGCCAGCAGCTCCCTGGACAGTTTCTATGGCTACACCTTC	CASSSLDSFYGYTF
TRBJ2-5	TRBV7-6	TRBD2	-	TGTGCCAGCAGCTTATTGGGGGAGGGCCGGTTTGAGACCCAGTACTTC	CASSLLGEGRFETQYF
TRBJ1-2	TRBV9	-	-	TGTGCCAGCAGCGCAAGACTCCATCAAGGAAATGGCTACACCTTC	CASSARLHQGNGYTF
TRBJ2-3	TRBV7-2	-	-	TGTGCCAGCAGCCCATCAAGGCTTCCATCAGATACGCAGTATTTT	CASSPSRLPSDTQYF
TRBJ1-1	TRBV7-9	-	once	TGTGCCAGCAGCCAGATAACAGGGATCACTGAAGCTTTCTTT	CASSQITGITEAFF
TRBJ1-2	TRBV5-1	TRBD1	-	TGCGCCAGCAGCATGGAGGGGGCGGATGGCTACACCTTC	CASSMEGADGYTF
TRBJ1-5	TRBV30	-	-	TGTGCCTGGAGTGTTCAGGGCGGCAATCAGCCCCAGCATTTT	CAWSVQGGNQPQHF
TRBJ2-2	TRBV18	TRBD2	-	TGTGCCAGCTCACCACCGTCGGGGGGGGCCAACACCGGGGAGCTGTTTTTT	CASSPPSGGANTGELFF
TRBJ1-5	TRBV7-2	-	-	TGTGCCAGCAAACTAGAAGGGAATCAGCCCCAGCATTTT	CASKLEGNQPQHF
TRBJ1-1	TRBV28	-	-	TGTGCCAGCGGGAGGTCTAACACTGAAGCTTTCTTT	CASGRSNTEAFF
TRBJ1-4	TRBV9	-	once	TGTGCCAGCAGCGTAGCTCAGGGTGGGAATGAAAAACTGTTTTTT	CASSVAQGGNEKLFF
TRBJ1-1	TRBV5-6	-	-	TGTGCCAGCAGCTTTCCCCCGGGGCAGGGTGGAAGCACTGAAGCTTTCTTT	CASSFPPGQGGSTEAFF
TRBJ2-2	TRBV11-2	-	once	TGTGCCAGCAGCCCCCGACAGGAGAACACCGGGGAGCTGTTTTTT	CASSPRQENTGELFF
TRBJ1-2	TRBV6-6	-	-	TGTGCCAGCTCCTTCGGGACGGTTTCCTATGGCTACACCTTC	CASSFGTVSYGYTF
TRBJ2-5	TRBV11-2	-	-	TGTGCCAGCAGCTTTGTAAGAGGATCGTCCCAAGAGACCCAGTACTTC	CASSFVRGSSQETQYF
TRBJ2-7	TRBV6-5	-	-	TGTGCCAGCAGTTTCCTCCGGGGACCCTACGAGCAGTACTTC	CASSFLRGPYEQYF
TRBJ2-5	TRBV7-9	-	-	TGTGCCAGCAGCTTAGTTGTAGGGGGAGAGACCCAGTACTTC	CASSLVVGGETQYF
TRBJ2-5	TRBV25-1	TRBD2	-	TGTGCCAGCAGTGAGGGTCTAGCGGAAGAGACCCAGTACTTC	CASSEGLAEETQYF
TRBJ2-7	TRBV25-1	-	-	TGTGCCAGCAGCGGAGAGATACAAAAGATCCCCTACGAGCAGTACTTC	CASSGEIQKIPYEQYF
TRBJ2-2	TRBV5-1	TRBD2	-	TGCGCCAGCCTGGGATCCGGGAGGGATACCGGGGAGCTGTTTTTT	CASLGSGRDTGELFF
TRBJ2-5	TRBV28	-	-	TGTGCCAGCAGTTTAGGGCAGGGGCGCGAGACCCAGTACTTC	CASSLGQGRETQYF
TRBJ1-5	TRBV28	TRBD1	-	TGTGCCAGCAGTTCGGGACAGCGTAACCAGCCCCAGCATTTT	CASSSGQRNQPQHF
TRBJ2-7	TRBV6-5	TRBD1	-	TGTGCCAGCAGCCGGACAGGTAGCACCTACGAGCAGTACTTC	CASSRTGSTYEQYF
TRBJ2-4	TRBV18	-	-	TGTGCCAGCTCAGGTCCCCTCGTGCTAGCCGGGACCCAGGGGAACATTCAGTACTTC	CASSGPLVLAGTQGNIQYF
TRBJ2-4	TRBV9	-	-	TGTGCCAGCAGCCCGTCTAGCGTCCAAAACATTCAGTACTTC	CASSPSSVQNIQYF
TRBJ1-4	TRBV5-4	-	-	TGTGCCAGCAGCTTAGGCTCGACTAATGAAAAACTGTTTTTT	CASSLGSTNEKLFF
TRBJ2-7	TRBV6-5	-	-	TGTGCCAGCAGCCCACTAGCTAAGGGAACCTACGAGCAGTACTTC	CASSPLAKGTYEQYF
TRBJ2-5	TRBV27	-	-	TGTGCCAGCAGCCGAATGGCGAGTGAAGAGACCCAGTACTTC	CASSRMASEETQYF
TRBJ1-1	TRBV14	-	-	TGTGCCAGCAGCCTACGGAAGGGCGGCGGGTTCCCTGAAGCTTTCTTT	CASSLRKGGGFPEAFF
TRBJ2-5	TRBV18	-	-	TGTGCCAGCTCACCAGTGACAGTCCAAGAGACCCAGTACTTC	CASSPVTVQETQYF
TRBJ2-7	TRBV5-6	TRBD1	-	TGTGCCAGCAGCTCCGGGACAGGGGTAGGCGAGCAGTACTTC	CASSSGTGVGEQYF
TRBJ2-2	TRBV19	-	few	TGTGCCAGTAGTATAGATAGGGGAACCGGGGAGCTGTTTTTT	CASSIDRGTGELFF
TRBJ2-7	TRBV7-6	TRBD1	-	TGTGCCAGCAGCCAAGACAGGGGTCACGAGCAGTACTTC	CASSQDRGHEQYF
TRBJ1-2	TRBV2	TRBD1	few	TGTGCCAGCAGTGCACAGGGGCCTAACTATGGCTACACCTTC	CASSAQGPNYGYTF
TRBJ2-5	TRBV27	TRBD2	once	TGTGCCAGCAGTTACCTAGCGGACTTTAGCACAGAGACCCAGTACTTC	CASSYLADFSTETQYF
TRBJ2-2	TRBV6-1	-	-	TGTGCCAGCAGGTTACTAGCCACCGGGGAGCTGTTTTTT	CASRLLATGELFF
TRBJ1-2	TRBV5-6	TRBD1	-	TGTGCCAGCAGCAAACGGACAGGGAGTCTCATATATGGCTACACCTTC	CASSKRTGSLIYGYTF
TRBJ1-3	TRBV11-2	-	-	TGTGCCAGCAGCTTAGGGGCCGGAAACACCATATATTTT	CASSLGAGNTIYF
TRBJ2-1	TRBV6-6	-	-	TGTGCCAGCAGTTGGGGACTTGCCTCGGGCAATGAGCAGTTCTTC	CASSWGLASGNEQFF
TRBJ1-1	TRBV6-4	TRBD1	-	TGTGCCAGCAGTGACCGGGACAGGGTTATTTTCTTT	CASSDRDRVIFF
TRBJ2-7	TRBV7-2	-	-	TGTGCCAGCAGCCAGCGGGCAGGGAATTCCTACGAGCAGTACTTC	CASSQRAGNSYEQYF
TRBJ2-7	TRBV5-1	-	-	TGCGCCAGCAGCTTAAGCGACAGCCCTTACGAGCAGTACTTC	CASSLSDSPYEQYF
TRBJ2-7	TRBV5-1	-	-	TGCGCCAGCAGCTTGGCCGGGCAGGACCCCTACGAGCAGTACTTC	CASSLAGQDPYEQYF
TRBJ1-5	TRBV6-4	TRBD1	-	TGTGCCAGCAGTCTGGACGCAGGGACAGGGGGGAAGCATTTT	CASSLDAGTGGKHF
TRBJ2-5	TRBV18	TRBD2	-	TGTGCCAGCTCACCACAGATGTCTAGCGGGGGTTACCAAGAGACCCAGTACTTC	CASSPQMSSGGYQETQYF
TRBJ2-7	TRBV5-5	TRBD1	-	TGTGCCAGCAGCACACAGGGGCACTCCTACGAGCAGTACTTC	CASSTQGHSYEQYF
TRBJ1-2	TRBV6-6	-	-	TGTGCCAGCAGTTACCGAGTAGACTATGGCTACACCTTC	CASSYRVDYGYTF
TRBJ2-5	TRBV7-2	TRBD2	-	TGTGCCAGCAGCCAGACTAGCGGGAGAGAGACCCAGTACTTC	CASSQTSGRETQYF
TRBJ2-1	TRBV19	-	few	TGTGCCAGTAGTCCCCCGAGGGCCGAGCAGTTCTTC	CASSPPRAEQFF
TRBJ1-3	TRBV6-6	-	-	TGTGCCAGCAGTTTCGGGGAGGCCATATATTTT	CASSFGEAIYF
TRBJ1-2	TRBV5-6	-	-	TGTGCCAGCAGCTTGGTACAGGACTATGGCTACACCTTC	CASSLVQDYGYTF